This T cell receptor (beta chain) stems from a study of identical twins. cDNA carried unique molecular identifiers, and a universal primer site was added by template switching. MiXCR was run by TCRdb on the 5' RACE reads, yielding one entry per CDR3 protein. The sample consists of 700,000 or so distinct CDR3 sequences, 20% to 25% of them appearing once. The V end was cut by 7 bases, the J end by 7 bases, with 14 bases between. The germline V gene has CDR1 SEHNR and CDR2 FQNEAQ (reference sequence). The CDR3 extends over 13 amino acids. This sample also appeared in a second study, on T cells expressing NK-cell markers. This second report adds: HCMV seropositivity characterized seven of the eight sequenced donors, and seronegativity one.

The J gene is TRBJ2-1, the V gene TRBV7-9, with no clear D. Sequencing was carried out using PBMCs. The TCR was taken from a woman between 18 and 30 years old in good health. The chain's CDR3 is CASIGSVGNEQFF. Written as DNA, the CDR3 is TGTGCCAGCATTGGCTCTGTTGGGAATGAGCAGTTCTTC.